The rows below give T cell receptor beta chains drawn from one sample of a study of blood T cell repertoires in COVID-19. TCRdb keeps only in-frame clones here, not all; method: immunoSEQ multiplex PCR. Of around 150,000 clones in the sample, 84% are singletons; the top ten hold approximately 8.9%. The specimen sequenced was peripheral blood. All receptors come from a man aged 30 to 39 with COVID-19, enrolled during active disease. The CDR3 runs from the conserved cysteine through the conserved F or W. A D gene is named only where the DNA matches it firmly. The size entry is marked missing in some rows and otherwise reads once, few, many or a size class.

v_gene	d_gene	j_gene	abundance	CDR3aa	CDR3nt
TRBV4-1	NA	TRBJ2-7	NA	CASSPVGEPYEQYF	TGCGCCAGCAGCCCAGTGGGAGAGCCCTACGAGCAGTACTTC
TRBV10-3	TRBD2	TRBJ2-1	NA	CAISESRTSGRNEQFF	TGTGCCATCAGTGAGTCGAGGACTAGCGGTAGAAATGAGCAGTTCTTC
TRBV28	TRBD1	TRBJ1-1	NA	CASRSDRELSEAFF	TGTGCCAGCAGGTCCGACAGGGAGTTGTCTGAAGCTTTCTTT
TRBV6-2/TRBV6-3	TRBD1	TRBJ2-3	NA	CASSRTGGADTQYF	TGTGCCAGCAGTCGAACAGGGGGAGCAGATACGCAGTATTTT
TRBV7-2	TRBD2	TRBJ2-2	few	CASSLGPLASGNTGELFF	TGTGCCAGCAGCTTAGGGCCTTTGGCTAGCGGGAACACCGGGGAGCTGTTTTTT
TRBV19	TRBD1	TRBJ1-2	NA	CASRDRVNYGYTF	TGTGCCAGTCGTGACAGGGTTAACTATGGCTACACCTTC
TRBV5-1	NA	TRBJ2-1	once	CASGFRGKDNEQFF	TGCGCCAGCGGATTCCGAGGGAAAGACAATGAGCAGTTCTTC
TRBV27	NA	TRBJ2-2	NA	CASSWQFANTGELFF	TGTGCCAGCAGTTGGCAGTTCGCGAACACCGGGGAGCTGTTTTTT
TRBV28	NA	TRBJ1-3	NA	CASSGRTASSGNTIYF	TGTGCCAGCAGTGGAAGGACTGCCAGCTCTGGAAACACCATATATTTT
TRBV28	TRBD1	TRBJ1-2	NA	CASSETGGLYGYTF	TGTGCCAGCAGTGAGACAGGGGGTCTTTATGGCTACACCTTC
TRBV7-9	TRBD1	TRBJ1-1	few	CASSRYETGAAFF	TGTGCCAGCAGCCGATATGAGACAGGGGCCGCTTTCTTT
TRBV5-6	NA	TRBJ1-2	NA	CASSFRMSYTF	TGTGCCAGCAGCTTTAGAATGAGCTACACCTTC
TRBV7-9	NA	TRBJ1-1	once	CASSLEGSTEAFF	TGTGCCAGCAGCTTAGAAGGGAGCACTGAAGCTTTCTTT
TRBV19	TRBD2	TRBJ2-1	NA	CASSITGTKPNEQFF	TGTGCCAGTAGTATAACCGGGACTAAACCCAATGAGCAGTTCTTC
TRBV28	NA	TRBJ1-3	NA	CASSLPRGAGNTIYF	TGTGCCAGCAGTTTGCCCCGGGGGGCTGGAAACACCATATATTTT
TRBV2	NA	TRBJ1-3	NA	CASSEMRSSGNTIYF	TGTGCCAGCAGTGAAATGCGGAGCTCTGGAAACACCATATATTTT
TRBV28	TRBD2	TRBJ2-7	once	CASSPSSGAAYEQYF	TGTGCCAGCAGCCCCTCTAGCGGGGCCGCCTACGAGCAGTACTTC
TRBV24-1	NA	TRBJ2-1	once	CATALGREQFF	TGTGCCACCGCACTGGGGCGTGAGCAGTTCTTC
TRBV4-1	NA	TRBJ2-3	NA	CASSQEASADTDTQYF	TGCGCCAGCAGCCAAGAGGCCAGCGCAGACACAGATACGCAGTATTTT
TRBV30	NA	TRBJ1-6	NA	CASEQGSSSPLHF	TGTGCCTCTGAACAGGGATCAAGTTCACCCCTCCACTTT
TRBV21-1	NA	TRBJ1-2	NA	CASSNLQVPLNGYTF	TGTGCCAGCAGCAACCTACAGGTTCCCCTAAATGGCTACACCTTC
TRBV7-9	TRBD1	TRBJ1-1	NA	CASSPGQGMSHTEAFF	TGTGCCAGCAGCCCGGGACAGGGGATGTCGCACACTGAAGCTTTCTTT
TRBV30	TRBD1	TRBJ1-1	NA	CAWDRGDTEAFF	TGTGCCTGGGACAGGGGGGACACTGAAGCTTTCTTT
TRBV11-1	TRBD2	TRBJ2-3	few	CASSTIAGLTDTQYF	TGTGCCAGCAGCACAATAGCGGGGCTCACAGATACGCAGTATTTT
TRBV10-3	TRBD1	TRBJ1-6	NA	CATAGDSRSYNSPLHF	TGTGCCACGGCCGGGGACAGCCGCTCCTATAATTCACCCCTCCACTTT
TRBV9	TRBD2	TRBJ2-1	NA	CASSLGTSGTVDEQFF	TGTGCCAGCAGCCTCGGGACTAGCGGGACAGTTGATGAGCAGTTCTTC
TRBV11-2	TRBD1	TRBJ1-6	NA	CASSATGNSPLHF	TGTGCCAGCAGCGCGACAGGGAATTCACCCCTCCACTTT
TRBV27	TRBD2	TRBJ2-5	NA	CASSSGTRVAETQYF	TGTGCCAGCAGTTCCGGGACTAGAGTCGCGGAGACCCAGTACTTC
TRBV6-5	NA	TRBJ2-7	NA	CASERSSYEQYF	TGTGCCAGCGAAAGGAGCTCCTACGAGCAGTACTTC
TRBV28	TRBD2	TRBJ2-1	NA	CAAGTSGRNEQFF	TGTGCCGCGGGTACTAGCGGGAGGAATGAGCAGTTCTTC
TRBV19	NA	TRBJ2-6	NA	CASSGGAGANVLTF	TGTGCCAGTAGTGGGGGGGCGGGGGCCAACGTCCTGACTTTC
TRBV28	NA	TRBJ1-1	NA	CASTSRAGGTEAFF	TGTGCCAGCACCTCCCGGGCCGGGGGCACTGAAGCTTTCTTT
TRBV6-5	NA	TRBJ2-5	NA	CAGGRVGETQYF	TGTGCCGGGGGCCGAGTGGGGGAGACCCAGTACTTC
TRBV4-2	TRBD1	TRBJ2-7	NA	CASSHGTGNEQYF	TGTGCCAGCAGCCACGGGACAGGGAACGAGCAGTACTTC